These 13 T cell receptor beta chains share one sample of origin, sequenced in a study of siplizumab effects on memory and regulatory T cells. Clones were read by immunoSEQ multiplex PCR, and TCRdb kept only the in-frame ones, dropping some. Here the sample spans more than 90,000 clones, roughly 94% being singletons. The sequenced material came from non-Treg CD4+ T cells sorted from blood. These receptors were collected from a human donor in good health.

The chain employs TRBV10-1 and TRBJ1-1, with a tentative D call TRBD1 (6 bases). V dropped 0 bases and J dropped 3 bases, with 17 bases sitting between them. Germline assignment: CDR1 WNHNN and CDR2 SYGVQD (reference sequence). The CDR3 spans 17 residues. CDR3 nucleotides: TGCGCCAGCAGTGAGTCTACTATGGGGGCGAATGACACTGAAGCTTTCTTT. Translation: CASSESTMGANDTEAFF.

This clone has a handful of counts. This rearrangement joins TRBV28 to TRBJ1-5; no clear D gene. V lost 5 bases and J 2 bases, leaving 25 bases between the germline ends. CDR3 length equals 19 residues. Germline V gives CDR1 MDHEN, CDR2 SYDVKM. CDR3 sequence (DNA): TGTGCCAGCAGTATCTTGATCGGGCCCGAAAGTTTGGGCAATCAGCCCCAGCATTTT. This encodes CASSILIGPESLGNQPQHF.

The CDR3 loop is CASSVSYGRAYEQYF. In DNA, the CDR3 is TGTGCCAGCAGCGTATCATATGGGAGGGCCTACGAGCAGTACTTC. This chain joins TRBV9 and TRBJ2-7, with 7 bases aligning to TRBD2. V was clipped by 1 base and J by 2 bases; unmatched bases: 6. The V gene's germline CDR1 is SGDLS and CDR2 YYNGEE. CDR3 length: 15 residues. The variable domain in full, completed from reference TRBV9 and TRBJ2-7, reads DSGVTQTPKHLITATGQRVTLRCSPRSGDLSVYWYQQSLDQGLQFLIQYYNGEERAKGNILERFSAQQFPDLHSELNLSSLELGDSALYFCASSVSYGRAYEQYFGPGTRLTVT.

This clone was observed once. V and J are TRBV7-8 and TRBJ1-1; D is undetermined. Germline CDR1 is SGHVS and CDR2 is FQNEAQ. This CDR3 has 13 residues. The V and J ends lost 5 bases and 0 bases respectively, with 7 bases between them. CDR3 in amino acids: CASSRYMNTEAFF. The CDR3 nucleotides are TGTGCCAGCAGCCGTTACATGAACACTGAAGCTTTCTTT.

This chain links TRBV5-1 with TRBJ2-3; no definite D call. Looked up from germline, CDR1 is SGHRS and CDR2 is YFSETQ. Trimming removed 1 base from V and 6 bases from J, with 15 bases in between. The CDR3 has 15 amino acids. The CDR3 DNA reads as TGCGCCAGCAGCTTGTCTACGGCCCTCACCGATACGCAGTATTTT. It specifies CASSLSTALTDTQYF. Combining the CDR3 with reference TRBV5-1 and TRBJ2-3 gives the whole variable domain KAGVTQTPRYLIKTRGQQVTLSCSPISGHRSVSWYQQTPGQGLQFLFEYFSETQRNKGNFPGRFSGRQFSNSRSEMNVSTLELGDSALYLCASSLSTALTDTQYFGPGTRLTVL.

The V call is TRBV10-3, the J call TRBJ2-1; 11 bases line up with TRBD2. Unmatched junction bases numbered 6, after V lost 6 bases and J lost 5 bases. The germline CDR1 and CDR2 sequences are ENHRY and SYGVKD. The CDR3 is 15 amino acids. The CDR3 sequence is CAISPLAGADNEQFF. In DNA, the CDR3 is TGTGCCATCAGCCCACTAGCGGGAGCGGACAATGAGCAGTTCTTC.

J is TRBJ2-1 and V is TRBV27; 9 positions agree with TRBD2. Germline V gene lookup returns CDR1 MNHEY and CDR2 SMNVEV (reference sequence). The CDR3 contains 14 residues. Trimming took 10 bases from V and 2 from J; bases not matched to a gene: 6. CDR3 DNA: TGTGCCACCAAGACTAGCGGACCCTACAATGAGCAGTTCTTC. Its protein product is CATKTSGPYNEQFF.

The CDR3 loop reads CATSFANRAANQPQHF. DNA for the CDR3: TGTGCCACCAGCTTCGCCAATCGGGCAGCGAATCAGCCCCAGCATTTT. V gene TRBV15 combines with J gene TRBJ1-5, with D unclear. CDR1 is LNHNV and CDR2 is YYDKDF in the germline V gene (reference sequence). This CDR3 has 16 residues. The V end lost 5 bases, the J end lost 4 bases, and 18 bases lay between the germline ends. The whole variable domain, remainder taken from reference TRBV15 and TRBJ1-5, is DAMVIQNPRYQVTQFGKPVTLSCSQTLNHNVMYWYQQKSSQAPKLLFHYYDKDFNNEADTPDNFQSRRPNTSFCFLDIRSPGLGDTAMYLCATSFANRAANQPQHFGDGTRLSIL.

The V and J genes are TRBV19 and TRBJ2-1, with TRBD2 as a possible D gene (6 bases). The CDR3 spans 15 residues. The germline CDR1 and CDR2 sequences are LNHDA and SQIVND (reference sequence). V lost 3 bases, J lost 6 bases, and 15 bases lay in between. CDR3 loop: CASSIRDSAFNEQFF. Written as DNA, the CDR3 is TGTGCCAGTAGTATCCGGGACTCCGCCTTCAATGAGCAGTTCTTC.

CDR3 residues: CASSLSPSGGTDTQYF. As DNA, the CDR3 is TGTGCCAGCAGCTTATCTCCATCCGGAGGAACAGATACGCAGTATTTT. This chain connects TRBV7-3 to TRBJ2-3, with D possibly TRBD2 on 5 matching bases. In germline, CDR1 is SGHTA, CDR2 FQGTGA. The CDR3 has 16 amino acids. Trimming left V 2 bases short and J 3 bases short, with 15 bases between.

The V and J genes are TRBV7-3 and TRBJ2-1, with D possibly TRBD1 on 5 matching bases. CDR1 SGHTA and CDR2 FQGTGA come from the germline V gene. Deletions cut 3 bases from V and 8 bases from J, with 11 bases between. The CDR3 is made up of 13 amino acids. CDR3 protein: CASSLTIGDEQFF. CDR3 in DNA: TGTGCCAGCAGCTTGACGATAGGGGATGAGCAGTTCTTC.

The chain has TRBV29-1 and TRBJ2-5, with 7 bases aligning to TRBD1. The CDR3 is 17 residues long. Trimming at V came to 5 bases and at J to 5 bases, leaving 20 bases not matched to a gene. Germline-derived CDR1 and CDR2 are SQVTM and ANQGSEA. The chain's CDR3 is CSVNSGQDWVLTETQYF. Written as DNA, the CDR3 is TGCAGCGTTAACTCTGGACAGGATTGGGTATTAACGGAGACCCAGTACTTC.

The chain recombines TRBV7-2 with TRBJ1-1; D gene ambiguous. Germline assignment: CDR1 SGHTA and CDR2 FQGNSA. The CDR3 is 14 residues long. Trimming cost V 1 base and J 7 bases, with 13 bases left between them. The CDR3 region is CASSLGTTPGEAFF. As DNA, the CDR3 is TGTGCCAGCAGCTTAGGAACCACGCCTGGTGAAGCTTTCTTT.